In its sample, the clone carrying this T cell receptor (beta chain) was seen many times. Its matching antigen is unknown. One junction end disagrees with the germline gene, perhaps due to a read error. Not a single patient had been given any form of treatment at any point before undergoing thyroid surgery. Through MiXCR, TCRdb re-clonotyped the PCR reads. The sample records 22,000 or so clones, about 23% being singletons. The data derive from a study of metastatic and nonmetastatic thyroid tumors. For the study at large: A comparison of repertoires was made across blood and tumor or nodule tissue from malignant and benign thyroid patients.

Germline CDR1 is SGHDN and CDR2 is FVKESK. This CDR3 has 16 residues. Findings and caveats of the study: Reportedly, malignant thyroid tumors had significantly higher TCR beta diversity than benign nodules, in blood and tumor.

The genes are TRBV14 and TRBJ2-3, with D unclear. Sequenced: blood. The TCR originated in a male donor with papillary thyroid cancer or a benign thyroid nodule (not recorded which). Some clones in this sample may be carry-over from other donors' samples. The CDR3 loop is CASSQVGTTTHRYAVF. CDR3 DNA sequence: TGTGCCAGCAGCCAAGTCGGTACAACAACGCACAGATACGCAGTATTT.